This TCR beta chain appears in the sequencing data of a study of blood T cell repertoires in COVID-19. Study overall: COVID-19 samples collected from the United States, Italy and Spain covered acute and convalescent phases.

The table came from immunoSEQ multiplex PCR; TCRdb's copy has only in-frame clones and leaves some out. The sample lists tens of thousands of clones, roughly 88% occurring once. Per germline, CDR1 LGHDT and CDR2 YNNKEL (reference sequence). The CDR3 covers 14 residues. V gave up 5 bases and J gave up 4 bases, with 11 bases separating them. Sequencing was done on a sample of peripheral blood. The origin of this receptor is a woman in her seventies with acute or convalescent COVID-19. The J gene is TRBJ2-2, the V gene TRBV3-1 (or the pseudogene TRBV3-2), with a weak D call TRBD2 (6 bases). The CDR3 nucleotides read TGTGCCAGCAGCAGACTAGTGCGCACCGGGGAGCTGTTTTTT. It encodes CASSRLVRTGELFF.